A selection of T cell receptor beta chains follows, all from one sample in a study of regulatory T cells in long-lasting Graves disease. TCRdb ran MiXCR on the multiplex PCR reads and lists one entry per CDR3 protein. The sample lists over 500,000 distinct CDR3 sequences, roughly 15% occurring once. In addition, the sample was reused for a study of T cells in Graves' hyperthyroidism and ophthalmopathy.

The sample here was peripheral blood mononuclear cells (PBMCs), taken at new diagnosis, from a patient treated with antithyroid drugs. The receptor set was obtained from a woman in her 30s with Graves disease. CDR3s include the opening cysteine and the closing phenylalanine or tryptophan. D genes are given only for firm matches. Clone sizes are given selectively: once, few, many, or a class where the clone is expanded.

D	V	size	J	CDR3	DNA
TRBD2	TRBV3-1	once	TRBJ2-7	CASSQRREVSYEQYF	TGTGCCAGCAGCCAAAGACGGGAGGTATCCTACGAGCAGTACTTC
.	TRBV3-1	many	TRBJ1-1	CASTVSSNTEAFF	TGTGCCAGCACCGTCTCATCGAACACTGAAGCTTTCTTT
TRBD2	TRBV7-2	many	TRBJ2-3	CASSKRGLAGLTDTQYF	TGTGCCAGCAGCAAGCGGGGACTAGCGGGACTCACAGATACGCAGTATTTT
.	TRBV7-9	many	TRBJ2-2	CASSFQRKNTGELFF	TGTGCCAGCAGCTTCCAGCGGAAGAACACCGGGGAGCTGTTTTTT
.	TRBV28	.	TRBJ2-3	CASSGEVTDTQYF	TGTGCCAGCAGTGGCGAGGTCACAGATACGCAGTATTTT
.	TRBV15	few	TRBJ1-5	CATSRSLSNQPQHF	TGTGCCACCAGCCGTTCCTTGAGCAATCAGCCCCAGCATTTT
.	TRBV2	many	TRBJ2-7	CASRSLGQTGYEQYF	TGTGCCAGCAGATCCCTAGGACAGACTGGCTACGAGCAGTACTTC
TRBD2	TRBV5-1	.	TRBJ2-1	CASSLIAGVREQFF	TGCGCCAGCAGCTTGATAGCGGGAGTGCGGGAGCAGTTCTTC
TRBD1	TRBV9	few	TRBJ1-2	CASSEAPGQSNYGYTF	TGTGCCAGCAGCGAAGCCCCGGGACAGAGTAACTATGGCTACACCTTC
TRBD1	TRBV24-1	few	TRBJ2-1	CATSDYGTGGSYNEQFF	TGTGCCACCAGTGATTATGGGACAGGGGGCTCCTACAATGAGCAGTTCTTC
.	TRBV6-1	many	TRBJ1-2	CASSELRTREDYGYTF	TGTGCCAGCAGTGAACTTCGCACCAGGGAGGACTATGGCTACACCTTC
.	TRBV28	few	TRBJ2-6	CASSSSLPVGANVLTF	TGTGCCAGCAGTTCTAGTCTTCCCGTTGGGGCCAACGTCCTGACTTTC
.	TRBV6-1	few	TRBJ1-3	CASSEAIGGLLVSGNTIYF	TGTGCCAGCAGTGAAGCGATAGGGGGTCTCCTTGTCTCTGGAAACACCATATATTTT
.	TRBV28	few	TRBJ2-1	CASSSIAKGGGEQFF	TGTGCCAGCAGTTCCATTGCTAAAGGAGGCGGTGAGCAGTTCTTC
TRBD1	TRBV6-1	many	TRBJ1-1	CASSDPPGGLNTEAFF	TGTGCCAGCAGTGACCCTCCAGGGGGTCTGAACACTGAAGCTTTCTTT
.	TRBV6-1	.	TRBJ2-7	CASSGQTWEQYF	TGTGCCAGCAGCGGACAGACCTGGGAGCAGTACTTC
.	TRBV12-3/TRBV12-4	many	TRBJ1-4	CASSSHGGRIGEKLFF	TGTGCCAGCAGCTCCCACGGGGGGCGGATAGGGGAAAAACTGTTTTTT
.	TRBV4-1	once	TRBJ2-3	CASSQVGREEDTQYF	TGCGCCAGCAGCCAAGTGGGCAGGGAGGAAGATACGCAGTATTTT
.	TRBV28	few	TRBJ2-6	CASSSNLGRPSGANVLTF	TGTGCCAGCAGTTCCAATCTTGGCAGGCCCTCTGGGGCCAACGTCCTGACTTTC
.	TRBV6-1	.	TRBJ1-1	CASRNYIGRPEAFF	TGTGCCAGCAGAAATTACATCGGGCGACCTGAAGCTTTCTTT
TRBD1	TRBV3-1	.	TRBJ2-1	CASSQGGDRSNEQFF	TGTGCCAGCAGCCAAGGGGGGGACAGGTCAAATGAGCAGTTCTTC